This T cell receptor (beta chain) was found in a study of blood T cell repertoires in COVID-19. Study overall: Both acute and convalescent COVID-19 samples were obtained from the United States, Italy and Spain.

The repertoire was sequenced with immunoSEQ multiplex PCR; TCRdb's copy has only in-frame clones and lacks some. Here the sample spans 200,000 or so clones, 60% to 85% being singletons. This TCR derives from a man between 60 and 75 years old with active or convalescent COVID-19. Material: peripheral blood.

CDR3 loop: CASKEQGDRDLAFF. CDR3 DNA: TGTGCCAGCAAGGAGCAGGGGGACAGGGACTTGGCTTTCTTT. This chain uses TRBV28 with TRBJ1-1; 9 positions agree with TRBD1. The trim removed 7 bases at V and 11 bases at J, leaving 14 bases unmatched. The germline V gene has CDR1 MDHEN and CDR2 SYDVKM. The CDR3 has 14 residues.